This T cell receptor (beta chain) emerged from a study of cytomegalovirus exposure and HLA in healthy donors. Study in general: About 80 million unique TCRs, all from HLA-typed donors, were included in an early release of the data.

Germline V gives CDR1 SNHLY, CDR2 FYNNEI. With 7 bases removed from V and 2 bases from J, the gap between germline ends came to 15 bases. The CDR3 totals 15 residues. This clone was seen only a few times. The PCR used 60 Vbeta and 13 Jbeta primers. As originally analysed: Later work found around 85 million unique TCR beta chains, with around 10 million shared. Sequencing was performed with immunoSEQ multiplex PCR; in TCRdb, only in-frame clones are kept and a portion is missing. V, J and clone size derive from that table, while D and trimming were established from the DNA sequence. The sample includes roughly 140,000 clones, 75% to 80% of them seen just once.

The sample consisted of PBMCs. This receptor was taken from a woman in her 30s in good health and CMV-seronegative. This chain joins TRBV2 and TRBJ2-1; possibly TRBD1 for D (5 bases). DNA for the CDR3: TGTGCCAGCACAAGGGGCGTGGCAACCTACAATGAGCAGTTCTTC. It specifies CASTRGVATYNEQFF.